The rows below give T cell receptor beta chains drawn from one sample of a study of blood T cell repertoires in COVID-19. TCRdb keeps only in-frame clones here, not all; method: immunoSEQ multiplex PCR. There are roughly 100,000 clones in the sample; 81% occur only once, and more than 20% lies in the top ten. Source material: peripheral blood. Receptors originate from a man older than 75 with active or convalescent COVID-19. Each CDR3 is given with its conserved first and last residue. The order of the fields is CDR3 protein, CDR3 DNA, J gene, clone size, V gene, D gene. The D gene is left open where the match is weak. Where a row states a size, it is once, few, many or the class of an expanded clone; other rows omit it.

cdr3_aa: CASSPPPPAGDGYTF; cdr3_nt: TGTGCCAGCTCACCACCCCCCCCGGCAGGGGATGGCTACACCTTC; j_call: TRBJ1-2; clone_size: NA; v_call: TRBV18; d_call: NA
cdr3_aa: CASSYSRGGAPDTQYF; cdr3_nt: TGTGCCAGCAGTTACTCGAGGGGGGGGGCCCCAGATACGCAGTATTTT; j_call: TRBJ2-3; clone_size: NA; v_call: TRBV6-5; d_call: NA
cdr3_aa: CASCQRSGGAGETQYF; cdr3_nt: TGTGCCAGCTGCCAAAGGAGCGGGGGGGCCGGAGAGACCCAGTACTTC; j_call: TRBJ2-5; clone_size: NA; v_call: TRBV18; d_call: TRBD2
cdr3_aa: CASSQGDTRYEQYF; cdr3_nt: TGCGCCAGCAGCCAAGGGGACACTCGCTACGAGCAGTACTTC; j_call: TRBJ2-7; clone_size: NA; v_call: TRBV4-3; d_call: NA
cdr3_aa: CASSLGTYGYTF; cdr3_nt: TGTGCCAGCAGTTTAGGGACTTATGGCTACACCTTC; j_call: TRBJ1-2; clone_size: NA; v_call: TRBV12-3/TRBV12-4; d_call: NA
cdr3_aa: CATGTSGGGFTDTQYF; cdr3_nt: TGTGCCACCGGAACTAGCGGGGGGGGCTTCACAGATACGCAGTATTTT; j_call: TRBJ2-3; clone_size: NA; v_call: TRBV7-8; d_call: TRBD2
cdr3_aa: CSAGVYETQYF; cdr3_nt: TGCAGTGCGGGAGTCTATGAGACCCAGTACTTC; j_call: TRBJ2-5; clone_size: NA; v_call: TRBV20-1; d_call: NA
cdr3_aa: CASSVEGRGTYGYTF; cdr3_nt: TGTGCCAGCAGCGTAGAGGGCAGGGGGACCTATGGCTACACCTTC; j_call: TRBJ1-2; clone_size: NA; v_call: TRBV9; d_call: TRBD1
cdr3_aa: CASSATAAGGPYNEQFF; cdr3_nt: TGCGCCAGCAGCGCGACTGCAGCGGGGGGGCCTTACAATGAGCAGTTCTTC; j_call: TRBJ2-1; clone_size: NA; v_call: TRBV4-1; d_call: TRBD2
cdr3_aa: CASSVTGNEAFF; cdr3_nt: TGTGCCAGCAGCGTAACGGGTAATGAAGCTTTCTTT; j_call: TRBJ1-1; clone_size: NA; v_call: TRBV9; d_call: NA
cdr3_aa: CASSLGRRQGGIYNEQFF; cdr3_nt: TGTGCCAGCAGCTTAGGGCGAAGACAGGGCGGGATTTACAATGAGCAGTTCTTC; j_call: TRBJ2-1; clone_size: NA; v_call: TRBV11-3; d_call: NA
cdr3_aa: CASSTDRAGNTIYF; cdr3_nt: TGCGCCAGCAGCACGGACAGGGCTGGAAACACCATATATTTT; j_call: TRBJ1-3; clone_size: once; v_call: TRBV5-1; d_call: TRBD1
cdr3_aa: CSAYRGREAFF; cdr3_nt: TGCAGTGCGTATAGGGGGCGCGAAGCTTTCTTT; j_call: TRBJ1-1; clone_size: NA; v_call: TRBV20-1; d_call: TRBD1
cdr3_aa: CASSETGHGRTEAFF; cdr3_nt: TGTGCCAGCAGTGAGACGGGACACGGGCGGACTGAAGCTTTCTTT; j_call: TRBJ1-1; clone_size: NA; v_call: TRBV9; d_call: NA
cdr3_aa: CASSPGTPGQVTEQYF; cdr3_nt: TGCGCCAGCAGCCCGGGTACCCCGGGACAGGTAACCGAGCAGTACTTC; j_call: TRBJ2-7; clone_size: few; v_call: TRBV5-1; d_call: TRBD1
cdr3_aa: CASSLATVAGGLAGELFF; cdr3_nt: TGTGCCAGCAGCTTAGCCACCGTAGCGGGGGGGCTCGCCGGGGAGCTGTTTTTT; j_call: TRBJ2-2; clone_size: NA; v_call: TRBV7-8; d_call: TRBD2
cdr3_aa: CASSLGSFGGGSSGANVLTF; cdr3_nt: TGCGCCAGCAGCCTGGGAAGCTTCGGAGGCGGGAGCTCTGGGGCCAACGTCCTGACTTTC; j_call: TRBJ2-6; clone_size: NA; v_call: TRBV4-3; d_call: TRBD2
cdr3_aa: CASSSQLVDSKGYTF; cdr3_nt: TGTGCCAGCAGCTCCCAACTCGTCGACTCTAAGGGCTACACCTTC; j_call: TRBJ1-2; clone_size: NA; v_call: TRBV5-4; d_call: NA
cdr3_aa: CASSGTGPPNTGELFF; cdr3_nt: TGTGCCAGCAGCGGGACAGGGCCTCCGAACACCGGGGAGCTGTTTTTT; j_call: TRBJ2-2; clone_size: NA; v_call: TRBV5-5; d_call: TRBD1
cdr3_aa: CASSLDRVGNEKLFF; cdr3_nt: TGCGCCAGCAGCTTGGACAGGGTGGGTAATGAAAAACTGTTTTTT; j_call: TRBJ1-4; clone_size: NA; v_call: TRBV5-1; d_call: NA
cdr3_aa: CASRLGGPYEQYF; cdr3_nt: TGTGCCAGTCGATTAGGGGGTCCCTACGAGCAGTACTTC; j_call: TRBJ2-7; clone_size: few; v_call: TRBV28; d_call: NA
cdr3_aa: CASSPRWGDVAAFF; cdr3_nt: TGCGCCAGCAGCCCCCGGTGGGGGGACGTGGCAGCTTTCTTT; j_call: TRBJ1-1; clone_size: NA; v_call: TRBV5-1; d_call: NA
cdr3_aa: CASSLEGQISYEQYF; cdr3_nt: TGCGCCAGCAGCTTGGAGGGACAGATCTCCTACGAGCAGTACTTC; j_call: TRBJ2-7; clone_size: NA; v_call: TRBV5-1; d_call: TRBD1
cdr3_aa: CASSLAGTVNTEAFF; cdr3_nt: TGTGCCAGCAGCTTAGCCGGGACAGTCAACACTGAAGCTTTCTTT; j_call: TRBJ1-1; clone_size: NA; v_call: TRBV7-8; d_call: TRBD1
cdr3_aa: CASSPWTGAYEQYF; cdr3_nt: TGTGCCAGCAGTCCTTGGACAGGGGCCTACGAGCAGTACTTC; j_call: TRBJ2-7; clone_size: NA; v_call: TRBV6-5; d_call: TRBD1
cdr3_aa: CASSLEGMIGEQYF; cdr3_nt: TGCGCCAGCAGCTTGGAGGGGATGATTGGCGAGCAGTACTTC; j_call: TRBJ2-7; clone_size: NA; v_call: TRBV5-1; d_call: NA
cdr3_aa: CASRRATGTGVGYTF; cdr3_nt: TGTGCCAGCAGGCGCGCCACCGGGACAGGGGTGGGCTACACCTTC; j_call: TRBJ1-2; clone_size: many; v_call: TRBV28; d_call: TRBD1
cdr3_aa: CASSLTTGFDYGYTF; cdr3_nt: TGTGCCAGCAGCTTGACGACAGGGTTCGACTATGGCTACACCTTC; j_call: TRBJ1-2; clone_size: once; v_call: TRBV7-2; d_call: TRBD1
cdr3_aa: CASSDTLYYGYTF; cdr3_nt: TGTGCCAGCAGCGATACACTATACTATGGCTACACCTTC; j_call: TRBJ1-2; clone_size: NA; v_call: TRBV25-1; d_call: NA
cdr3_aa: CASSASYEQYF; cdr3_nt: TGTGCCAGCAGTGCTTCCTACGAGCAGTACTTC; j_call: TRBJ2-7; clone_size: NA; v_call: TRBV2; d_call: NA
cdr3_aa: CASSLGGVSSYNEQFF; cdr3_nt: TGCGCCAGCAGCTTAGGCGGAGTGAGCTCCTACAATGAGCAGTTCTTC; j_call: TRBJ2-1; clone_size: NA; v_call: TRBV5-1; d_call: NA
cdr3_aa: CATSDYNRAPYEQFF; cdr3_nt: TGTGCCACCAGTGATTATAACAGGGCACCCTACGAGCAGTTCTTC; j_call: TRBJ2-1; clone_size: NA; v_call: TRBV24-1; d_call: NA
cdr3_aa: CASSFVRGDNQPQHF; cdr3_nt: TGTGCCAGCAGTTTTGTCAGGGGTGACAATCAGCCCCAGCATTTT; j_call: TRBJ1-5; clone_size: NA; v_call: TRBV28; d_call: NA
cdr3_aa: CASSPRGPMNTEAFF; cdr3_nt: TGTGCCAGCAGCCCCAGGGGTCCTATGAACACTGAAGCTTTCTTT; j_call: TRBJ1-1; clone_size: NA; v_call: TRBV7-8; d_call: NA
cdr3_aa: CAISAAGEAFF; cdr3_nt: TGTGCCATCAGTGCGGCGGGTGAAGCTTTCTTT; j_call: TRBJ1-1; clone_size: once; v_call: TRBV10-3; d_call: NA
cdr3_aa: CASSLEGASNSPLHF; cdr3_nt: TGCGCCAGCAGCTTGGAGGGGGCTTCTAATTCACCCCTCCACTTT; j_call: TRBJ1-6; clone_size: NA; v_call: TRBV5-1; d_call: TRBD1
cdr3_aa: CASRGTGGGTEAFF; cdr3_nt: TGTGCCAGCAGAGGGACAGGGGGAGGCACTGAAGCTTTCTTT; j_call: TRBJ1-1; clone_size: NA; v_call: TRBV6-5; d_call: TRBD1
cdr3_aa: CASNSQGNSPLHF; cdr3_nt: TGTGCCAGCAACAGTCAGGGGAATTCACCCCTCCACTTT; j_call: TRBJ1-6; clone_size: few; v_call: TRBV9; d_call: NA
cdr3_aa: CASSGTGYSPLHF; cdr3_nt: TGTGCCAGCAGCGGGACAGGGTACTCACCCCTCCACTTT; j_call: TRBJ1-6; clone_size: NA; v_call: TRBV9; d_call: TRBD1
cdr3_aa: CASSQVISGSSYEQYF; cdr3_nt: TGCGCCAGCAGCCAAGTGATTTCGGGATCTTCCTACGAGCAGTACTTC; j_call: TRBJ2-7; clone_size: once; v_call: TRBV4-1; d_call: NA
cdr3_aa: CASSFSSRGISGNTIYF; cdr3_nt: TGCGCCAGCAGCTTCAGCTCCAGGGGGATCTCTGGAAACACCATATATTTT; j_call: TRBJ1-3; clone_size: NA; v_call: TRBV5-1; d_call: TRBD1
cdr3_aa: CASSPLGDSSTNNYGYTF; cdr3_nt: TGTGCCAGCTCACCACTTGGGGACAGCTCAACTAACAACTATGGCTACACCTTC; j_call: TRBJ1-2; clone_size: NA; v_call: TRBV18; d_call: TRBD1
cdr3_aa: CASSNQLAGASGELFF; cdr3_nt: TGTGCCAGCAGCAACCAACTAGCGGGGGCGTCCGGGGAGCTGTTTTTT; j_call: TRBJ2-2; clone_size: many; v_call: TRBV7-2; d_call: TRBD2
cdr3_aa: CASSFGGTGKEKLFF; cdr3_nt: TGTGCCAGCAGCTTTGGGGGGACAGGGAAAGAAAAACTGTTTTTT; j_call: TRBJ1-4; clone_size: NA; v_call: TRBV5-4; d_call: TRBD1
cdr3_aa: CASSLDRQGSYNSPLHF; cdr3_nt: TGTGCCAGCAGCTTAGACCGACAGGGGTCCTATAATTCACCCCTCCACTTT; j_call: TRBJ1-6; clone_size: NA; v_call: TRBV7-9; d_call: TRBD1
cdr3_aa: CASSHEGPLHF; cdr3_nt: TGTGCCAGCAGCCACGAGGGACCCCTCCACTTT; j_call: TRBJ1-6; clone_size: NA; v_call: TRBV3-1/TRBV3-2; d_call: NA
cdr3_aa: CASSLSSGTGGQNIQYF; cdr3_nt: TGTGCCAGCAGCTTGTCGTCGGGGACAGGGGGTCAAAACATTCAGTACTTC; j_call: TRBJ2-4; clone_size: many; v_call: TRBV5-5; d_call: TRBD1
cdr3_aa: CAWRAQGGETQYF; cdr3_nt: TGTGCCTGGAGAGCACAGGGAGGGGAGACCCAGTACTTC; j_call: TRBJ2-5; clone_size: NA; v_call: TRBV30; d_call: NA
cdr3_aa: CASSPGGGLAQYF; cdr3_nt: TGTGCCAGCAGCCCGGGGGGGGGTCTGGCGCAGTATTTT; j_call: TRBJ2-3; clone_size: NA; v_call: TRBV2; d_call: TRBD2
cdr3_aa: CASRPQSGGAYGYTF; cdr3_nt: TGTGCCAGCAGACCCCAGTCAGGGGGCGCGTATGGCTACACCTTC; j_call: TRBJ1-2; clone_size: NA; v_call: TRBV3-1/TRBV3-2; d_call: TRBD1
cdr3_aa: CASSRAPGELFF; cdr3_nt: TGTGCCAGCAGCCGAGCCCCCGGGGAGCTGTTTTTT; j_call: TRBJ2-2; clone_size: NA; v_call: TRBV11-3; d_call: NA
cdr3_aa: CASSFDRAGNTIYF; cdr3_nt: TGTGCCAGCAGCTTCGACAGGGCCGGAAACACCATATATTTT; j_call: TRBJ1-3; clone_size: NA; v_call: TRBV5-4; d_call: TRBD1
cdr3_aa: CASSQVGVGEKLFF; cdr3_nt: TGCGCCAGCAGCCAAGTAGGGGTGGGAGAAAAACTGTTTTTT; j_call: TRBJ1-4; clone_size: NA; v_call: TRBV4-3; d_call: NA
cdr3_aa: CASSSRGNYNSPLHF; cdr3_nt: TGTGCCAGCAGTTCCCGGGGGAACTATAATTCACCCCTCCACTTT; j_call: TRBJ1-6; clone_size: NA; v_call: TRBV28; d_call: NA
cdr3_aa: CASSSDSNTDTQYF; cdr3_nt: TGTGCCAGCAGCTCGGACAGTAACACAGATACGCAGTATTTT; j_call: TRBJ2-3; clone_size: NA; v_call: TRBV5-4; d_call: NA